This T cell receptor (beta chain) is from a study of cytomegalovirus exposure and HLA in healthy donors. Method: immunoSEQ multiplex PCR; TCRdb's copy keeps in-frame clones and lacks some. The table records under 200,000 clones, roughly 90% of them present only once. Trimming removed 0 bases from V and 7 bases from J; junction bases left unmatched: 12. Germline loops: CDR1 MGHRA, CDR2 YSYEKL. This CDR3 is 18 amino acids long. The sample comprised PBMCs. The V call is TRBV4-1, the J call TRBJ2-1, with TRBD1 identical over 10 bases. This TCR derives from a man in his late teens or twenties in good health and CMV-seropositive. The CDR3 DNA reads TGCGCCAGCAGCCAAGACACGAACCCGGGACAGGGGTGGAATGAGCAGTTCTTC. This encodes CASSQDTNPGQGWNEQFF.